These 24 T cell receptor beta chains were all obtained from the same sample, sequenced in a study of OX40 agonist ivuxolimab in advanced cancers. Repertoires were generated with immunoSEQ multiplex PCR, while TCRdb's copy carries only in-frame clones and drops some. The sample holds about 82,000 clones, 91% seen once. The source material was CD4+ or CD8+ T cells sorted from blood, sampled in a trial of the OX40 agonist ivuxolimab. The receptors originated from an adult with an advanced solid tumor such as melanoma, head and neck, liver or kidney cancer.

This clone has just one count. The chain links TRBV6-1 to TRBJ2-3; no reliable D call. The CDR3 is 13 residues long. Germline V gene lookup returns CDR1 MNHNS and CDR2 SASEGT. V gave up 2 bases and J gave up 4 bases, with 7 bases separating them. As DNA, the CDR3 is TGTGCCAGCAGTGAATTTGCCTCAGATACGCAGTATTTT. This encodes CASSEFASDTQYF.

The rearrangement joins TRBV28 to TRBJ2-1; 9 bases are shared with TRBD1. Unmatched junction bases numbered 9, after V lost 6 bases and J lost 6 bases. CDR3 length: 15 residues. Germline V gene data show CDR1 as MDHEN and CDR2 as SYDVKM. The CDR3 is CASSTGTGLLNEQFF. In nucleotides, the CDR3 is TGTGCCAGCAGCACCGGGACAGGGCTCCTCAATGAGCAGTTCTTC.

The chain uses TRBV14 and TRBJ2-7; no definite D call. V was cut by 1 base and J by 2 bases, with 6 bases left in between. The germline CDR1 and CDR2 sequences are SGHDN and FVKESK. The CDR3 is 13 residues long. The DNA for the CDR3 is TGTGCCAGCAGCCAAGGCAGGACCTACGAGCAGTACTTC. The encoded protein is CASSQGRTYEQYF.

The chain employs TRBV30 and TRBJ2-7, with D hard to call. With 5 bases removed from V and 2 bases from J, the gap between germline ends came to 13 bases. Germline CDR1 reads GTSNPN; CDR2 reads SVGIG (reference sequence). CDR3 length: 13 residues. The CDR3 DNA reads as TGTGCCTGGGGGAAAGGTCTGGCCTACGAGCAGTACTTC. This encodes CAWGKGLAYEQYF.

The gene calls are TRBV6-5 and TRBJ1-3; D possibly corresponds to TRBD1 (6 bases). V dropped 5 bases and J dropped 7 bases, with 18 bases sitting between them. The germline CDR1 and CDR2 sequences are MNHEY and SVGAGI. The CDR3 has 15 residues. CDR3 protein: CASSPGGPLSNTIYF. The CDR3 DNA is TGTGCCAGCAGTCCTGGGGGGCCTCTTTCTAACACCATATATTTT.

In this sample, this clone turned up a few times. The CDR3, as DNA: TGTGCCATCCGAGAGGACAGATCCAACTATGGCTACACCTTC. This encodes CAIREDRSNYGYTF. The chain links TRBV18 to TRBJ1-2; a possible D gene is TRBD1 (6 bases). CDR3 length: 14 residues. Per germline, CDR1 KGHSH and CDR2 LQKENI. Trimming shortened V by 10 bases and J by 2 bases, and 17 bases separated the two germline ends.

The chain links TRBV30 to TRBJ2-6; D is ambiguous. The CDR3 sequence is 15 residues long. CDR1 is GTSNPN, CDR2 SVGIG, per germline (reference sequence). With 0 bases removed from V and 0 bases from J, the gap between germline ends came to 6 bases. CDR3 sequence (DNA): TGTGCCTGGAGTGTAATCACCTCTGGGGCCAACGTCCTGACTTTC. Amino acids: CAWSVITSGANVLTF. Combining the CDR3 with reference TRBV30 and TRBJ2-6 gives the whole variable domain SQTIHQWPATLVQPVGSPLSLECTVEGTSNPNLYWYRQAAGRGLQLLFYSVGIGQISSEVPQNLSASRPQDRQFILSSKKLLLSDSGFYLCAWSVITSGANVLTFGAGSRLTVL.

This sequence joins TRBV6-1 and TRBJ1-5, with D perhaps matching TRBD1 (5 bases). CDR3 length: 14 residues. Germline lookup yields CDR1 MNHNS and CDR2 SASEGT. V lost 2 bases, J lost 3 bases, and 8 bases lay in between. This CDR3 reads CASSEQGDNQPQHF. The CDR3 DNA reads TGTGCCAGCAGTGAACAGGGAGACAATCAGCCCCAGCATTTT.

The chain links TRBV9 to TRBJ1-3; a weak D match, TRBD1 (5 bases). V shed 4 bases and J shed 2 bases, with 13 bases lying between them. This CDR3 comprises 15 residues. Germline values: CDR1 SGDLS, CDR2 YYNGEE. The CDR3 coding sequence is TGTGCCAGCAGCCAAGTCCAGGGAACTGGAAACACCATATATTTT. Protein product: CASSQVQGTGNTIYF.

This CDR3 reads CASSLEGSRPTNEKLFF. The DNA of the CDR3 is TGTGCCAGCAGCTTAGAGGGCAGCCGCCCAACTAATGAAAAACTGTTTTTT. The rearrangement links TRBV7-9 to TRBJ1-4; D not resolved. Germline V lookup: CDR1 SEHNR, CDR2 FQNEAQ (reference sequence). This CDR3 spans 17 amino acids. V lost 1 base to trimming and J lost 0 bases, with 12 bases between them. Supplemented by reference TRBV7-9 and TRBJ1-4, the full variable domain reads DTGVSQNPRHKITKRGQNVTFRCDPISEHNRLYWYRQTLGQGPEFLTYFQNEAQLEKSRLLSDRFSAERPKGSFSTLEIQRTEQGDSAMYLCASSLEGSRPTNEKLFFGSGTQLSVL.

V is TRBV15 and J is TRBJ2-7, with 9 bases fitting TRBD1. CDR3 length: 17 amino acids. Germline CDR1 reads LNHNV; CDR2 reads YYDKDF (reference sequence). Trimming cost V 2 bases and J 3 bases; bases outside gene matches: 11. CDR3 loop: CATSRKIYRGQDYEQYF. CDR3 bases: TGTGCCACCAGCAGAAAAATTTACAGGGGGCAGGACTACGAGCAGTACTTC.

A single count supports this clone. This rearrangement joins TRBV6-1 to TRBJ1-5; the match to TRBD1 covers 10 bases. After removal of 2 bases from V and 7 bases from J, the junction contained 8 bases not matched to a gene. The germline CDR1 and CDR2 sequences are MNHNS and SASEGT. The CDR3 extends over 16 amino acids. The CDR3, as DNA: TGTGCCAGCAGTGAACAGGCCGGGACAGGGGCACAGCCCCAGCATTTT. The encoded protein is CASSEQAGTGAQPQHF.

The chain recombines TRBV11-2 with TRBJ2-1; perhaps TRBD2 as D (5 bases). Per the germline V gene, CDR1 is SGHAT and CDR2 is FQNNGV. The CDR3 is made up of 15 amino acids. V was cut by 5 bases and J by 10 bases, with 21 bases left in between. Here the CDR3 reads CASSPEGSVGREQFF. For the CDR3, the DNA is TGTGCCAGCAGCCCTGAGGGCAGTGTAGGACGGGAGCAGTTCTTC.

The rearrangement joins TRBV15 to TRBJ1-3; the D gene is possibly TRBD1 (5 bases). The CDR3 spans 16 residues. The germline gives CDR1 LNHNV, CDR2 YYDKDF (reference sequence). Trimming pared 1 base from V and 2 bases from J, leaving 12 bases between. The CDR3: CATSRVLGVTGNTIYF. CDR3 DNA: TGTGCCACCAGCAGAGTGTTAGGGGTTACTGGAAACACCATATATTTT.

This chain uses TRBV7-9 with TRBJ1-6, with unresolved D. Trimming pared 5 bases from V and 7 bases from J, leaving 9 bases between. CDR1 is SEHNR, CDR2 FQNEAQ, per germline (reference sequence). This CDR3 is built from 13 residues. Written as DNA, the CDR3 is TGTGCCAGCAGCCCCGACGGGAATTCACCCCTCCACTTT. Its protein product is CASSPDGNSPLHF.

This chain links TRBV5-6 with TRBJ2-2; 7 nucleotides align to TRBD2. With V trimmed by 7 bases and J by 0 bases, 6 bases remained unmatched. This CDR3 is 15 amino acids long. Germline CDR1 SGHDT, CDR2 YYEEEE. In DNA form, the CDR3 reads TGTGCCAGCGACGTTCGGGGGGCGAACACCGGGGAGCTGTTTTTT. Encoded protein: CASDVRGANTGELFF.

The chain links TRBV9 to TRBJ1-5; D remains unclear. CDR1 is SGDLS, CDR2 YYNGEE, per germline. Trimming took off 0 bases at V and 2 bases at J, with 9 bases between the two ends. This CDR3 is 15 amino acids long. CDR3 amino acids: CASSVGVSGNQPQHF. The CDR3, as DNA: TGTGCCAGCAGCGTAGGCGTGTCGGGCAATCAGCCCCAGCATTTT.

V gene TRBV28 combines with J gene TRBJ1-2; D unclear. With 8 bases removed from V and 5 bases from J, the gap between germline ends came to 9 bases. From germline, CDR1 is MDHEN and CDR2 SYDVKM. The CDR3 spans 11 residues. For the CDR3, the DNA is TGTGCCAGCGGAGCCGCTTATGGCTACACCTTC. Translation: CASGAAYGYTF.

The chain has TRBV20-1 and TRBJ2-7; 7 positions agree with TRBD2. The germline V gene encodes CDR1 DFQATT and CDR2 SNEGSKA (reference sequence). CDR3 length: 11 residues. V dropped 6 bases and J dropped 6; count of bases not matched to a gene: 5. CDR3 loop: CSATLAAEQYF. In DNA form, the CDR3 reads TGCAGTGCAACCCTAGCGGCCGAGCAGTACTTC.

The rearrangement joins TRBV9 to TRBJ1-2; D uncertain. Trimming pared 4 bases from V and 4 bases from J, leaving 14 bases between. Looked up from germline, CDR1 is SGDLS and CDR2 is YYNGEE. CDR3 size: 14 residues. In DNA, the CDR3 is TGTGCCAGCAGCCCCCTGGAGCCGGCCTATGGCTACACCTTC. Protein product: CASSPLEPAYGYTF.

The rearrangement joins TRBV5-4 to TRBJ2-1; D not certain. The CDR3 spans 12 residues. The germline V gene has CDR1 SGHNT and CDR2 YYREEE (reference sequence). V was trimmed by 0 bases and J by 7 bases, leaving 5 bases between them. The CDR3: CASSLAANEQFF. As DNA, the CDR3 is TGTGCCAGCAGCTTGGCAGCAAATGAGCAGTTCTTC. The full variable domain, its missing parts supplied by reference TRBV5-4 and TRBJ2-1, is ETGVTQSPTHLIKTRGQQVTLRCSSQSGHNTVSWYQQALGQGPQFIFQYYREEENGRGNFPPRFSGLQFPNYSSELNVNALELDDSALYLCASSLAANEQFFGPGTRLTVL.

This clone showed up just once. As DNA, the CDR3 is TGCAGCGTAAACGAGAACACTGAAGCTTTCTTT. This gives the protein CSVNENTEAFF. This chain uses TRBV29-1 with TRBJ1-1; the D is unclear. Germline CDR1 reads SQVTM; CDR2 reads ANQGSEA. The CDR3 has 11 amino acids. V dropped 6 bases and J dropped 1 base, with 6 bases sitting between them.

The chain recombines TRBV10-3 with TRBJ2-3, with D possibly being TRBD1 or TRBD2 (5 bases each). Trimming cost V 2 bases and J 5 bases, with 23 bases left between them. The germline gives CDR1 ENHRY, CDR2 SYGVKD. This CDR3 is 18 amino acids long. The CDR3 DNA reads TGTGCCATCAGTGAGAGTTCGTCTGGGGGATGGGGTAGAGATACGCAGTATTTT. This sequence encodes CAISESSSGGWGRDTQYF.

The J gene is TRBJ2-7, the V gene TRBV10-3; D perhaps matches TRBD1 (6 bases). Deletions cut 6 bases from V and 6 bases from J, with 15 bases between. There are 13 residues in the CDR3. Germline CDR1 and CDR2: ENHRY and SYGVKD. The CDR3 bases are TGTGCCATCAGGGCAGGGGCGAACTCCGAGCAGTACTTC. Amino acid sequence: CAIRAGANSEQYF.